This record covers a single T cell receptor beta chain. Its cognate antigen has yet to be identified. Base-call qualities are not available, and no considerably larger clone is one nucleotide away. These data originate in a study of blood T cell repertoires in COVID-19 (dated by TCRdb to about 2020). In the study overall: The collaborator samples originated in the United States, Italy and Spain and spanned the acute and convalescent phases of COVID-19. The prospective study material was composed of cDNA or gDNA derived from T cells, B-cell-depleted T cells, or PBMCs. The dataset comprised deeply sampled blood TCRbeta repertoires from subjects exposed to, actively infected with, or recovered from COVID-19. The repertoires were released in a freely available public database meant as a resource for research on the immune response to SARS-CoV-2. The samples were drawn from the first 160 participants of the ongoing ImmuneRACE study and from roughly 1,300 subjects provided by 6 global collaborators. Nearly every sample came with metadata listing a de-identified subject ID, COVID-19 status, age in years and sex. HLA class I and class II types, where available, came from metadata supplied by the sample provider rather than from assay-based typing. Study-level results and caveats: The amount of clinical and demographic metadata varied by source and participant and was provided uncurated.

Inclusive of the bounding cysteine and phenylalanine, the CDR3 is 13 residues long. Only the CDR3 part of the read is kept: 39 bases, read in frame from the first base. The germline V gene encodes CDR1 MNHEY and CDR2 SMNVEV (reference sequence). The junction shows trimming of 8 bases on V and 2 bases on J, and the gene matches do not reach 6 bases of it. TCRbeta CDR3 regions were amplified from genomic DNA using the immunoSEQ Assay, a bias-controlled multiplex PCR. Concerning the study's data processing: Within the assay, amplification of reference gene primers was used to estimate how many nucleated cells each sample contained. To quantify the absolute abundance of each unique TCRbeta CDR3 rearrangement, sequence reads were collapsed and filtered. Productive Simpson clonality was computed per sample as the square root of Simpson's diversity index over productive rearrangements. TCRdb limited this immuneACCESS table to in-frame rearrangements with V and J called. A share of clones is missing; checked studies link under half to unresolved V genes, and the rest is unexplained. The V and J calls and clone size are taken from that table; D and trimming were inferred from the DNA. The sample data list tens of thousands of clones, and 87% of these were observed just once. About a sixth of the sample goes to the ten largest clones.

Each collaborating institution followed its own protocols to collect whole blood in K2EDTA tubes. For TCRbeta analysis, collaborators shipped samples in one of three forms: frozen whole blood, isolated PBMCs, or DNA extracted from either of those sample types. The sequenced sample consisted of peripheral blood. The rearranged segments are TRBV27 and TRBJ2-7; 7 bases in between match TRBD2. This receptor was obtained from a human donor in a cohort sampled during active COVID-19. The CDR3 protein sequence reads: CASRARGTYEQYF. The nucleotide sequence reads TGTGCCAGCCGGGCGCGGGGGACCTACGAGCAGTACTTC.